Detailed here is one T cell receptor beta chain. Splitting the CD4+ cells yielded a CD45RA+ naive subset and a CD45RA-negative memory subset. These data belong to a study of shared clonotypes between healthy human individuals. Study in general: CD4 naive and CD4 memory each took three plates per donor, while CD8 naive took two and CD8 memory one.

The assay used deep level. Assay used: immunoSEQ multiplex PCR; TCRdb lists only in-frame clones, some missing. The sample yields some 2.4 million clones, approximately 94% seen once. The clonotype comes from a man aged 18-30 years in good health. Some clones in this sample may be carry-over from other donors' samples. Sequenced sample: naive CD4+ T cells from PBMCs. The subset denotes: CD45RA+ positively selected.

CDR3 nucleotides: TGTGCCAGCAGCTTAGGAGGGTCATATGAGCAGTTCTTC. Translated, it gives CASSLGGSYEQFF. The rearrangement uses TRBV7-2 and TRBJ2-1; tentatively, D is TRBD2 (5 bases). Germline V gene data show CDR1 as SGHTA and CDR2 as FQGNSA. With 1 base removed from V and 8 bases from J, the gap between germline ends came to 9 bases. CDR3 length: 13 amino acids.